The present T cell receptor (beta chain) was sequenced within a study of human T cells and chemical hapten exposure. Individual cDNA molecules each carried unique molecular identifiers attached by the library. TCRdb re-derived calls from the RACE reads in MiXCR, one entry per CDR3 protein. Of under 450,000 distinct CDR3 sequences in the sample, just under 6.5% are singletons; the top ten hold around 5.6%. The time point here: patch test 2, 6 weeks after DPC sensitization. This sample's treatment: therapeutic diphenylcyclopropenone sensitization with weekly scalp DPC. Patients had alopecia, were aged 18 to 70, and were not pregnant. The TCR comes from a young woman with alopecia areata. Some clones in this sample may be carry-over from other donors' samples. Sequencing used whole blood, obtained in connection with sensitization to the hapten diphenylcyclopropenone (DPC).

CDR3 amino acids: CASYPPGVAGTGELFF. The CDR3 DNA sequence: TGTGCCAGCTACCCCCCCGGAGTAGCGGGCACCGGGGAGCTGTTTTTT. This chain links TRBV11-2 with TRBJ2-2; 7 bases map to TRBD2. The junction had 13 bases not matched to a gene; V was cut back by 8 bases and J by 4 bases. The V gene's germline CDR1 is SGHAT and CDR2 FQNNGV. The CDR3 runs to 16 residues.